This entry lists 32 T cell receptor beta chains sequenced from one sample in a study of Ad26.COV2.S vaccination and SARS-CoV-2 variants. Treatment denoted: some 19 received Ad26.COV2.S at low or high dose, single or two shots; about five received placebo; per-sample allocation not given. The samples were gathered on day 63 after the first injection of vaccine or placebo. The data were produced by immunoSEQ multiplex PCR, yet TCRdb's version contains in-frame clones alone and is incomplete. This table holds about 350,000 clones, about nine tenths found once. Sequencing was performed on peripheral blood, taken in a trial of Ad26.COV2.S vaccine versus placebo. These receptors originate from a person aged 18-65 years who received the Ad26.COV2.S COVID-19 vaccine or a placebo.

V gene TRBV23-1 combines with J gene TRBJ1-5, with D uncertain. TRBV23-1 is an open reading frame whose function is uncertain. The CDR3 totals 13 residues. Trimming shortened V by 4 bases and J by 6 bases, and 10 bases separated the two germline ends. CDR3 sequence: CASSPGVGQPQHF. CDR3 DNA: TGCGCCAGCAGTCCCGGTGTGGGTCAGCCCCAGCATTTT.

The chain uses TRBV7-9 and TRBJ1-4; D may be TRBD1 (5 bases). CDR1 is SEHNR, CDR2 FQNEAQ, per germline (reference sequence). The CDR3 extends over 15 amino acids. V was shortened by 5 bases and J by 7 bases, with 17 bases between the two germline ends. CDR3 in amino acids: CASSPRTRGGEKLFF. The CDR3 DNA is TGTGCCAGCAGCCCGAGGACAAGGGGAGGTGAAAAACTGTTTTTT.

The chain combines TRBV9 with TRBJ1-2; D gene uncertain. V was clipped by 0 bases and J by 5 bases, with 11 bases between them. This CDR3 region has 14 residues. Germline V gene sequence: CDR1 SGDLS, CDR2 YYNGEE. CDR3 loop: CASSVAWSDYGYTF. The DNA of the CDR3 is TGTGCCAGCAGCGTAGCTTGGAGTGATTATGGCTACACCTTC.

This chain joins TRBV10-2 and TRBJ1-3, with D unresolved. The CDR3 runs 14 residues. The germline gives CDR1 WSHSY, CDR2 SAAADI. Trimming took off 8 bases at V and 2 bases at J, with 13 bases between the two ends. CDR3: CASGDGRAGNTIYF. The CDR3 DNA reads TGCGCCAGCGGGGATGGAAGGGCTGGAAACACCATATATTTT.

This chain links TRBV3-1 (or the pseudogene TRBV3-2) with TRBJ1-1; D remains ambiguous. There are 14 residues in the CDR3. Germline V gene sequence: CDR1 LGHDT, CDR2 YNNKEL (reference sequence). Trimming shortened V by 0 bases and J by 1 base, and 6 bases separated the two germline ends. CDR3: CASSQDVRNTEAFF. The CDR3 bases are TGTGCCAGCAGCCAAGATGTCAGGAACACTGAAGCTTTCTTT.

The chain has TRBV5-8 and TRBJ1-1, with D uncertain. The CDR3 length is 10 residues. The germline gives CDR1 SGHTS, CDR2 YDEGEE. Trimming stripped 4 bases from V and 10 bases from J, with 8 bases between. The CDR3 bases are TGTGCCAGCAGCCGAGTCGGAGCTTTCTTT. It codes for CASSRVGAFF. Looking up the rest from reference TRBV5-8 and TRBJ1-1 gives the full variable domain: EAGVTQSPTHLIKTRGQQATLRCSPISGHTSVYWYQQALGLGLQFLLWYDEGEERNRGNFPPRFSGRQFPNYSSELNVNALELEDSALYLCASSRVGAFFGQGTRLTVV.

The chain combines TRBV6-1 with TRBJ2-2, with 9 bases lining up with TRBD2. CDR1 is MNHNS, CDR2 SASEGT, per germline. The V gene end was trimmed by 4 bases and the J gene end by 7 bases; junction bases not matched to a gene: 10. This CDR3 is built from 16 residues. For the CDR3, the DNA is TGTGCCAGCAGTGGGTCTCAGGGACTAGCACACGGGGAGCTGTTTTTT. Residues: CASSGSQGLAHGELFF.

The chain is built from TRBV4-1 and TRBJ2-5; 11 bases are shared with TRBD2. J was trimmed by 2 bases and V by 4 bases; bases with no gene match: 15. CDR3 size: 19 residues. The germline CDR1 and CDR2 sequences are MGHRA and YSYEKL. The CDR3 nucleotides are TGCGCCAGCAGCCCGTGGCTTCGAAGGACTAGCGGGCTTCAAGAGACCCAGTACTTC. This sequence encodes CASSPWLRRTSGLQETQYF.

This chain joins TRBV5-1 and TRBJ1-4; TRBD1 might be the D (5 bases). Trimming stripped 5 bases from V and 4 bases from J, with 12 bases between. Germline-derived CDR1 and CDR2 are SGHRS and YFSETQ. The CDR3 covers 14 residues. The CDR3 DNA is TGCGCCAGCAGAGAGGGGAGGGGTAATGAAAAACTGTTTTTT. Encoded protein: CASREGRGNEKLFF.

The CDR3 coding sequence is TGTGCCAGCAGCTTAGCGCAAGAGACCCAGTACTTC. Residues: CASSLAQETQYF. V usage is TRBV7-9 and J usage is TRBJ2-5; D is unresolved. Looked up from germline, CDR1 is SEHNR and CDR2 is FQNEAQ (reference sequence). V lost 0 bases and J lost 2, with 1 base in between. CDR3 size: 12 residues.

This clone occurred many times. The CDR3 loop is CASSQGKEQFF. CDR3 coding DNA: TGTGCCAGCAGTCAGGGTAAGGAGCAGTTCTTC. V usage is TRBV12-3 or TRBV12-4 and J usage is TRBJ2-1; D might be TRBD1 (5 bases). This CDR3 contains 11 residues. Trimming stripped 5 bases from V and 10 bases from J, with 9 bases between.

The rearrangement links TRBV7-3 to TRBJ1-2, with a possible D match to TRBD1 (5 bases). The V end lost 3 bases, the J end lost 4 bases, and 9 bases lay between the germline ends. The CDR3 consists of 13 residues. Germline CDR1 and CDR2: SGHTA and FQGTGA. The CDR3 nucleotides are TGTGCCAGCAGCTTGGGACCGCGCTATGGCTACACCTTC. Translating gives CASSLGPRYGYTF.

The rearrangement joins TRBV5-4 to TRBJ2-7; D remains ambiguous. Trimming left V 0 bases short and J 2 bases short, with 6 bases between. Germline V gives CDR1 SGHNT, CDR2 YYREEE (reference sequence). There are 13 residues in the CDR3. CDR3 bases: TGTGCCAGCAGCTTGGAGACAACCTACGAGCAGTACTTC. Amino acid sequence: CASSLETTYEQYF.

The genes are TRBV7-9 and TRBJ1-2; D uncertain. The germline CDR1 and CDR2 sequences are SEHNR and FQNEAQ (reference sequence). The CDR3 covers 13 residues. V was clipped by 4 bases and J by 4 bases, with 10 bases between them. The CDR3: CASSSPPSYGYTF. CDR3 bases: TGTGCCAGCAGCTCCCCTCCCTCCTATGGCTACACCTTC.

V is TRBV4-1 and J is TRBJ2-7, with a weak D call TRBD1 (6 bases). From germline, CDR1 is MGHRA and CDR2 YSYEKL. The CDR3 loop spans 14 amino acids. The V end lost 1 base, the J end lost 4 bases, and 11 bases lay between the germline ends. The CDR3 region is CASSQGNRDYEQYF. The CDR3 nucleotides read TGCGCCAGCAGCCAAGGGAACAGGGATTACGAGCAGTACTTC.

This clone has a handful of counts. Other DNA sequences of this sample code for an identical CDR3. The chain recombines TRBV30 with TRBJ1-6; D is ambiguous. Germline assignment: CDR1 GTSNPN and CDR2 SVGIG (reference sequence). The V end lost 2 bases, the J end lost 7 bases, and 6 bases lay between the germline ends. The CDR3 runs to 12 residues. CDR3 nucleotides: TGTGCCTGGAGTTCTGGAAATTCACCCCTCCACTTT. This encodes CAWSSGNSPLHF.

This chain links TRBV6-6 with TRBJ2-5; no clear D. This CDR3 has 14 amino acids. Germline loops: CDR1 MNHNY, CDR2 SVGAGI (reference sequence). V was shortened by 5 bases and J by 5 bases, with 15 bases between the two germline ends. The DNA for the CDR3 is TGTGCCAGCAGTACCCCGACCAGGATGGAGACCCAGTACTTC. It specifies CASSTPTRMETQYF.

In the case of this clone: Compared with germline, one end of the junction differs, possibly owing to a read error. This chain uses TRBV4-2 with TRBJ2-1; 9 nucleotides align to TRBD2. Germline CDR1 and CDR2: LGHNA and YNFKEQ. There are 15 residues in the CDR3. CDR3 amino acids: CASSQDLNTAGGPIF. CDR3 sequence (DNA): TGTGCCAGCAGCCAAGATCTCAACACTGCGGGGGGGCCGATCTTC.

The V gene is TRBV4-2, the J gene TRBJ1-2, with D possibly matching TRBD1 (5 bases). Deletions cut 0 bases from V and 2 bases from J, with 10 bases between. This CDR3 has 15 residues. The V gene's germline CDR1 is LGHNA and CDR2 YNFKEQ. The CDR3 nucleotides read TGTGCCAGCAGCCAAGAGGGGGTTGGGAACTATGGCTACACCTTC. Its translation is CASSQEGVGNYGYTF.

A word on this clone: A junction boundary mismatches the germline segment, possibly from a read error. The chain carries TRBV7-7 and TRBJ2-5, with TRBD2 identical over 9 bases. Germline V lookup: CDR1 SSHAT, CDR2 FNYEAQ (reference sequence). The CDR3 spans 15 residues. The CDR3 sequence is CASSPWTSEVGTQYF. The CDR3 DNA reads TGTGCTAGCAGCCCTTGGACTAGCGAGGTCGGGACCCAGTACTTC.

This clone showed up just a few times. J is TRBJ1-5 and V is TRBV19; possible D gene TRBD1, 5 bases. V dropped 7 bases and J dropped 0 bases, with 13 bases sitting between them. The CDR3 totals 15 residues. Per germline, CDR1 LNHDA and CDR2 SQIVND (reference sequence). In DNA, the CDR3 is TGTGCCAGTACTCCGTGGGGGGATAGCAATCAGCCCCAGCATTTT. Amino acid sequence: CASTPWGDSNQPQHF.

The CDR3 DNA is TGTGCCATCAGTGGGGGCCCCTCCGACAACTATGGCTACACCTTC. Amino acids: CAISGGPSDNYGYTF. The chain links TRBV10-3 to TRBJ1-2; tentatively, D is TRBD1 (5 bases). The length of the CDR3 is 15 residues. Looked up from germline, CDR1 is ENHRY and CDR2 is SYGVKD. The V gene lost 4 bases and the J gene lost 2 bases, with 14 bases spanning the gap.

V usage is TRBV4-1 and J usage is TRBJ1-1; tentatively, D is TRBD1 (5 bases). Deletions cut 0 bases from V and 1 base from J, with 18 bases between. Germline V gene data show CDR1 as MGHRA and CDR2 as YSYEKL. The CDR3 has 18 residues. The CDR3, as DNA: TGCGCCAGCAGCCAAGATGTCCTCGTTCCGGGGACGAACACTGAAGCTTTCTTT. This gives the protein CASSQDVLVPGTNTEAFF.

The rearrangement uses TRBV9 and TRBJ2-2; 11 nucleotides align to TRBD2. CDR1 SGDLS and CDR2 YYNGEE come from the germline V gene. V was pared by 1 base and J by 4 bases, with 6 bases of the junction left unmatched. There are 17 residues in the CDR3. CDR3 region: CASSVLAGGAFTGELFF. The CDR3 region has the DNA TGTGCCAGCAGCGTACTAGCGGGGGGCGCGTTCACCGGGGAGCTGTTTTTT. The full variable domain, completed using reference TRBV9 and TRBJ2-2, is DSGVTQTPKHLITATGQRVTLRCSPRSGDLSVYWYQQSLDQGLQFLIQYYNGEERAKGNILERFSAQQFPDLHSELNLSSLELGDSALYFCASSVLAGGAFTGELFFGEGSRLTVL.

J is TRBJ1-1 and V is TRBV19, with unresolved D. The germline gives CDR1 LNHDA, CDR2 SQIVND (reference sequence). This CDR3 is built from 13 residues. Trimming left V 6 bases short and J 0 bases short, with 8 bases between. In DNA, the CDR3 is TGTGCCAGTAGGAACGAGATGAACACTGAAGCTTTCTTT. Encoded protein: CASRNEMNTEAFF. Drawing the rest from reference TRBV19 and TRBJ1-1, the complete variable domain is DGGITQSPKYLFRKEGQNVTLSCEQNLNHDAMYWYRQDPGQGLRLIYYSQIVNDFQKGDIAEGYSVSREKKESFPLTVTSAQKNPTAFYLCASRNEMNTEAFFGQGTRLTVV.

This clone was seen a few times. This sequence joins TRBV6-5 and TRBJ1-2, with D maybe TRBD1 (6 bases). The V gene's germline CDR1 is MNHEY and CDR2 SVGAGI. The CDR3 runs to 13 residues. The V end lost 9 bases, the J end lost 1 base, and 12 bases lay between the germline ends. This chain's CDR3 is CASKGDLNYGYTF. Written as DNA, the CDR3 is TGTGCCAGTAAGGGGGACCTTAACTATGGCTACACCTTC.

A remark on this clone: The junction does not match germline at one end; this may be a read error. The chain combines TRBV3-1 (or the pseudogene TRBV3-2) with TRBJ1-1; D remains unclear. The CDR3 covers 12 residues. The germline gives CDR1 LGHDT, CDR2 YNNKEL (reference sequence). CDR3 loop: CASSQDNNEAFF. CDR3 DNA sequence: TGTGCCAGCAGCCAAGACAACAATGAAGCTTTCTTT.

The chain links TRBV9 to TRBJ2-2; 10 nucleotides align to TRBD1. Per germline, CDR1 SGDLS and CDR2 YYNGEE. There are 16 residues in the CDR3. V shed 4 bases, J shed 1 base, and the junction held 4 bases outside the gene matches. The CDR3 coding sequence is TGTGCCAGCAGCCCGGACAGGGGGGGGAACACCGGGGAGCTGTTTTTT. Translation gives CASSPDRGGNTGELFF.

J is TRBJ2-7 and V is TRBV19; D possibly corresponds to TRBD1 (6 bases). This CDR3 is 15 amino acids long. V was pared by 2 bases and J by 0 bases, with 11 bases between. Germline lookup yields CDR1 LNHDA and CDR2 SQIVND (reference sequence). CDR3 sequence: CASSIYRESSYEQYF. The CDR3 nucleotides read TGTGCCAGTAGTATATACAGGGAGAGCTCCTACGAGCAGTACTTC. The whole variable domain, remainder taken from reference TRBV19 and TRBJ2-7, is DGGITQSPKYLFRKEGQNVTLSCEQNLNHDAMYWYRQDPGQGLRLIYYSQIVNDFQKGDIAEGYSVSREKKESFPLTVTSAQKNPTAFYLCASSIYRESSYEQYFGPGTRLTVT.

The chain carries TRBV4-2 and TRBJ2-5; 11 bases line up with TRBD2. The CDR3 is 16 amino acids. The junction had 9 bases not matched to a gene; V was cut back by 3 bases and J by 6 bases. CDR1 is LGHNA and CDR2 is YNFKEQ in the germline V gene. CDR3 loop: CASSQGTSGGPKTQYF. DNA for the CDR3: TGTGCCAGCAGCCAGGGAACTAGCGGGGGCCCGAAGACCCAGTACTTC.

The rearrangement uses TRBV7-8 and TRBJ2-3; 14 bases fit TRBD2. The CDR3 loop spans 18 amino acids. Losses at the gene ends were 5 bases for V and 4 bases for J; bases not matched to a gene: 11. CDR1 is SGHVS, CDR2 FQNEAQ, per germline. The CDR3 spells CASSLGLAGVILSDTQYF. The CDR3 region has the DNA TGTGCCAGCAGCCTGGGACTAGCGGGGGTCATATTATCAGATACGCAGTATTTT.

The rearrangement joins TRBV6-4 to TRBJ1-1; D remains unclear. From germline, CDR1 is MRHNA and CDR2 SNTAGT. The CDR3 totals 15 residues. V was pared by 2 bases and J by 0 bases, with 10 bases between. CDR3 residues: CASSDPKKMNTEAFF. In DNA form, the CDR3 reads TGTGCCAGCAGTGACCCCAAAAAAATGAACACTGAAGCTTTCTTT.